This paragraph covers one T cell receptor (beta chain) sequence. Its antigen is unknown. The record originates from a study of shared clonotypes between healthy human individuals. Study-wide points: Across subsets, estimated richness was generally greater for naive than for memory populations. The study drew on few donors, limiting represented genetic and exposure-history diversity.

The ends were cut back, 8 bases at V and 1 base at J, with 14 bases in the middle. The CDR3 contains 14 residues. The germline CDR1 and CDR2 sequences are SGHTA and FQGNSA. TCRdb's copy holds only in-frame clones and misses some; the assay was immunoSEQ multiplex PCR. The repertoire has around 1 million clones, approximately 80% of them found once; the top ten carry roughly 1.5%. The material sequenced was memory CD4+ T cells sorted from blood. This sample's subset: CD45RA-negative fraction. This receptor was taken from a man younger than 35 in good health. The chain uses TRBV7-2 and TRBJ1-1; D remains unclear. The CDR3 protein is CASGSVSGNTEAFF. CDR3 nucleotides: TGTGCCAGCGGCTCCGTGTCGGGGAACACTGAAGCTTTCTTT.